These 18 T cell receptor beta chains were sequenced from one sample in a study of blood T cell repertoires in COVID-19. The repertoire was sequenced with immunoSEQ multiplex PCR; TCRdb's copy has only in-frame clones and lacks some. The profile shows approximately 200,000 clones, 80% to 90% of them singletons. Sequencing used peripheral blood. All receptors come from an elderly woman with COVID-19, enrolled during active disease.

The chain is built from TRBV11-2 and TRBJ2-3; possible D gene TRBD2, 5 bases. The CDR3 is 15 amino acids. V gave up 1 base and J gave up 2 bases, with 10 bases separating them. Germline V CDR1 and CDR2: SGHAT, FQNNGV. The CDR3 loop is CASSLGLFFTDTQYF. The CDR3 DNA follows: TGTGCCAGCAGCTTAGGACTATTCTTCACAGATACGCAGTATTTT.

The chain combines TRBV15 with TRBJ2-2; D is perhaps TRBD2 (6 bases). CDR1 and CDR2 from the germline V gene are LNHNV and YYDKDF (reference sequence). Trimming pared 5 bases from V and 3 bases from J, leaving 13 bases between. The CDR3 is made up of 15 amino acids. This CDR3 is CATSLRDWYTGELFF. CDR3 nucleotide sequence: TGTGCCACCAGCCTCCGGGACTGGTACACCGGGGAGCTGTTTTTT.

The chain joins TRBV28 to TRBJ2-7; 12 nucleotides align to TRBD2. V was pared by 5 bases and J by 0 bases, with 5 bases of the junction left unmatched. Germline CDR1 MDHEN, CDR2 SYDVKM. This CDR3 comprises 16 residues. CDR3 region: CASSPLTSGSSYEQYF. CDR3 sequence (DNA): TGTGCCAGCAGTCCGCTGACTAGCGGGAGCTCCTACGAGCAGTACTTC.

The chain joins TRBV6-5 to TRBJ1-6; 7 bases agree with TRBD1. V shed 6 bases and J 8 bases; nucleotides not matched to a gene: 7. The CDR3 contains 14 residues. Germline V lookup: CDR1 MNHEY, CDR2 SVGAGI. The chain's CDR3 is CASRPGQRDSPLHF. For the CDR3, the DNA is TGTGCCAGCAGACCGGGACAGCGTGATTCACCCCTCCACTTT.

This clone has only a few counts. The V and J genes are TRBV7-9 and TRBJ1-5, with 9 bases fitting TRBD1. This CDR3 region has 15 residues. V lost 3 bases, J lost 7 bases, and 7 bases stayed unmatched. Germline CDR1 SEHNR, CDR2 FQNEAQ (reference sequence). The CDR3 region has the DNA TGTGCCAGCAGCTTGGGGACAGGGAAATTGCAGCCCCAGCATTTT. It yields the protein CASSLGTGKLQPQHF.

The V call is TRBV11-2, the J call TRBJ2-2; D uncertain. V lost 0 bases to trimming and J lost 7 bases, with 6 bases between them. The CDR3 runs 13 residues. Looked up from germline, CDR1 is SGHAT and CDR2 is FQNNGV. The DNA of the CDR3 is TGTGCCAGCAGCTTAGATAGGAGCGGGGAGCTGTTTTTT. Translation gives CASSLDRSGELFF. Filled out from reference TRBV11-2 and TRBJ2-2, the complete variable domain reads EAGVAQSPRYKIIEKRQSVAFWCNPISGHATLYWYQQILGQGPKLLIQFQNNGVVDDSQLPKDRFSAERLKGVDSTLKIQPAKLEDSAVYLCASSLDRSGELFFGEGSRLTVL.

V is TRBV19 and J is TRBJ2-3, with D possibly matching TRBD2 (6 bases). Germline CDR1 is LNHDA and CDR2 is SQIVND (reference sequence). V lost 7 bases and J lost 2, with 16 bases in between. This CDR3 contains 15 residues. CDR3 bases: TGTGCCAGTAACGTTGGGCGGACTAACACAGATACGCAGTATTTT. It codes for CASNVGRTNTDTQYF.

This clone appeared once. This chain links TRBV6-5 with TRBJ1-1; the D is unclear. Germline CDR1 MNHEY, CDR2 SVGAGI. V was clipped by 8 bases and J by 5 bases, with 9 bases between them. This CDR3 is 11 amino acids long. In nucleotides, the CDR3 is TGTGCCAGCTCTCCGGGGACTGAAGCTTTCTTT. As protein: CASSPGTEAFF.

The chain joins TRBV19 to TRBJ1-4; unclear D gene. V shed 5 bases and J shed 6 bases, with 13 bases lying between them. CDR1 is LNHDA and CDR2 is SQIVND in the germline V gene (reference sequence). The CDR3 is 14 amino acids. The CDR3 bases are TGTGCCAGTAGTCCCTCTAATTCGCATGAAAAACTGTTTTTT. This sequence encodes CASSPSNSHEKLFF.

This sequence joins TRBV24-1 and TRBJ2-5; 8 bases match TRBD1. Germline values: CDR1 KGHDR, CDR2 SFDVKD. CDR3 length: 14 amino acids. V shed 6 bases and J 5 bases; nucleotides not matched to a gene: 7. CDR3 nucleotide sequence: TGTGCCACCAGTCGCACAGGGGGAATCGAGACCCAGTACTTC. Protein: CATSRTGGIETQYF.

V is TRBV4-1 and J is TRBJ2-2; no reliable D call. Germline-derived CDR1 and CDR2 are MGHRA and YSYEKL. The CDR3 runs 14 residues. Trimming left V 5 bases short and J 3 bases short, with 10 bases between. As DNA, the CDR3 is TGCGCCAGCAGCTTCGCCGAGGACACCGGGGAGCTGTTTTTT. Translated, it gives CASSFAEDTGELFF.

The CDR3 loop is CSVEDLLGTSTDTQYF. The CDR3 DNA reads TGCAGCGTTGAAGATCTACTCGGGACTAGCACAGATACGCAGTATTTT. The chain recombines TRBV29-1 with TRBJ2-3; perhaps TRBD2 as D (6 bases). V lost 0 bases and J lost 0, with 13 bases in between. CDR1 and CDR2 (germline): SQVTM, ANQGSEA. There are 16 residues in the CDR3.

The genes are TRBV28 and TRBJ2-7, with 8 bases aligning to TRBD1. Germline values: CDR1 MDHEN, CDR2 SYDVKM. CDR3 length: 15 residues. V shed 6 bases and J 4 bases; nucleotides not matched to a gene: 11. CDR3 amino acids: CASSLLWTGIYEQYF. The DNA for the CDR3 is TGTGCCAGCAGCCTTCTATGGACAGGGATTTACGAGCAGTACTTC. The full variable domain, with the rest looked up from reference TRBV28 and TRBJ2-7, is DVKVTQSSRYLVKRTGEKVFLECVQDMDHENMFWYRQDPGLGLRLIYFSYDVKMKEKGDIPEGYSVSREKKERFSLILESASTNQTSMYLCASSLLWTGIYEQYFGPGTRLTVT.

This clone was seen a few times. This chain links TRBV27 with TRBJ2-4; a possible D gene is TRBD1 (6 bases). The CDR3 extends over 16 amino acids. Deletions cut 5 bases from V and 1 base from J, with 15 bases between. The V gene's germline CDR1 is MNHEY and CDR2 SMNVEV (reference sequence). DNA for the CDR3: TGTGCCAGCAGTACCAGGGGACCGCACGCCAAAAACATTCAGTACTTC. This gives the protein CASSTRGPHAKNIQYF.

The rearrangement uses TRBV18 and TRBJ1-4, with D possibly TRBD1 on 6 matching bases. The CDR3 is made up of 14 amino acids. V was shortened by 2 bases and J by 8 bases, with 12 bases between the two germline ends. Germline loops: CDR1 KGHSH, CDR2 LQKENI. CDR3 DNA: TGTGCCAGCTCACCAACAGGGACCCCCGAAAAACTGTTTTTT. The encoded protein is CASSPTGTPEKLFF.

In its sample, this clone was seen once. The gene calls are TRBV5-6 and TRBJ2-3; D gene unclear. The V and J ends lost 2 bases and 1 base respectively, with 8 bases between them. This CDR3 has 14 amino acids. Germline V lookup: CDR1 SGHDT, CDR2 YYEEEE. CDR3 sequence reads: CASSFLPGTDTQYF. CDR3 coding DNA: TGTGCCAGCAGCTTTCTGCCGGGCACAGATACGCAGTATTTT.

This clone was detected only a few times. CDR3 loop: CASSIAGTGVDGYTF. The DNA for the CDR3 is TGTGCCAGTAGTATAGCTGGGACAGGGGTGGACGGCTACACCTTC. This rearrangement joins TRBV19 to TRBJ1-2; 10 bases fit TRBD1. The V segment lost 1 base and the J segment 8 bases; nucleotides outside the gene matches: 7. This CDR3 is built from 15 residues. Germline V gene lookup returns CDR1 LNHDA and CDR2 SQIVND (reference sequence).

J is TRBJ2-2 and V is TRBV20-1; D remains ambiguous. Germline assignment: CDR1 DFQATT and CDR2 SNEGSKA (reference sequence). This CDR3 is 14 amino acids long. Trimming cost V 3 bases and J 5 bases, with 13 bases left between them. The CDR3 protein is CSASSLGITGELFF. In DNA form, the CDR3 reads TGCAGTGCTAGTTCCCTAGGTATTACCGGGGAGCTGTTTTTT.